The 28 T cell receptor beta chains in this list originate from one sample, sequenced in a study of Ad26.COV2.S vaccination and SARS-CoV-2 variants. Regarding treatment: over 15 received Ad26.COV2.S at low or high dose, single or two shots; roughly five received placebo; per-sample allocation not given. The samples were gathered on day 63 after the first injection of vaccine or placebo. Using immunoSEQ multiplex PCR, the repertoire was profiled, and TCRdb retains in-frame clones only, with some absent. Among fewer than 900,000 clones, roughly nine tenths were seen once, and the ten largest hold around 1.5%. Specimen: peripheral blood, collected in a trial of Ad26.COV2.S vaccine versus placebo. These receptors originate from a person between 18 and 60 years old who received the Ad26.COV2.S COVID-19 vaccine or a placebo.

The chain is built from TRBV5-6 and TRBJ2-7; D remains unclear. The CDR3 length is 14 residues. Trimming cost V 5 bases and J 3 bases, with 15 bases left between them. Per the germline V gene, CDR1 is SGHDT and CDR2 is YYEEEE. Written as DNA, the CDR3 is TGTGCCAGCAGTCCACGAAATCTCGACTACGAGCAGTACTTC. Amino acid sequence: CASSPRNLDYEQYF.

V and J are TRBV24-1 and TRBJ2-2, with D perhaps matching TRBD1 (6 bases). Germline CDR1 and CDR2: KGHDR and SFDVKD. The CDR3 is made up of 15 amino acids. Between the trimmed V and J ends, which lost 5 bases and 2 bases, there was a span of 11 bases. Here the CDR3 DNA reads TGTGCCACCAGTGTCGAGGGGACAAACACCGGGGAGCTGTTTTTT. Amino acid sequence: CATSVEGTNTGELFF.

V and J are TRBV21-1 and TRBJ2-7; TRBD1, the table's D call, was not compared with the DNA. TRBV21-1 is shown as a pseudogene. CDR3 size: 15 residues. As DNA, the CDR3 is TGTGCCAGCAAGGGCCCCGGAACAGGGCGGTACGAGCAGTACTTC. It encodes CASKGPGTGRYEQYF.

Of note for this clone: This same CDR3 is encoded by further DNA sequences in the sample. This sequence joins TRBV6-5 and TRBJ2-7, with 7 bases that match TRBD1. V lost 0 bases and J lost 2; bases outside the gene matches: 4. This CDR3 has 15 amino acids. Per the germline V gene, CDR1 is MNHEY and CDR2 is SVGAGI. The DNA for the CDR3 is TGTGCCAGCAGTTACTCGGGGCAGGGGGCCTACGAGCAGTACTTC. Translating gives CASSYSGQGAYEQYF.

There are many counts of this clone. In nucleotides, the CDR3 is TGTGCCAGCAGCCAGGGAAGTGGGCTGTTTTTT. It yields the protein CASSQGSGLFF. The rearrangement uses TRBV2 and TRBJ2-2; a weak D match, TRBD1 (5 bases). V was shortened by 6 bases and J by 13 bases, with 12 bases between the two germline ends. CDR1 is SNHLY, CDR2 FYNNEI, per germline. The CDR3 covers 11 residues.

The V gene is TRBV6-5, the J gene TRBJ2-7; 12 nucleotides agree with TRBD2. CDR1 MNHEY and CDR2 SVGAGI come from the germline V gene. V lost 6 bases to trimming and J lost 3 bases; unmatched junction nucleotides: 3. The CDR3 totals 14 residues. The CDR3 region has the DNA TGTGCCAGCAGCCGACTAGCGGGAGACTACGAGCAGTACTTC. Protein sequence: CASSRLAGDYEQYF.

The CDR3 bases are TGTGCCAGCAGTTACGTGGGCAGGGGATACACTGAAGCTTTCTTT. It yields the protein CASSYVGRGYTEAFF. This rearrangement joins TRBV6-5 to TRBJ1-1, with D perhaps matching TRBD1 (6 bases). The CDR3 contains 15 residues. Trimming stripped 2 bases from V and 3 bases from J, with 13 bases between. Germline values: CDR1 MNHEY, CDR2 SVGAGI.

The chain is built from TRBV24-1 and TRBJ1-6, with 10 positions matching TRBD1. This CDR3 region has 15 residues. CDR1 KGHDR and CDR2 SFDVKD come from the germline V gene. The junction had 4 bases not matched to a gene; V was cut back by 4 bases and J by 8 bases. CDR3 DNA: TGTGCCACCAGTGAGTCCGGGACAGGGGATTCACCCCTCCACTTT. Translating it yields CATSESGTGDSPLHF.

Comments on this clone: Other DNA sequences in this specimen translate into the identical CDR3. The J gene is TRBJ1-2, the V gene TRBV29-1; D possibly corresponds to TRBD1 (5 bases). CDR3 length: 11 residues. V dropped 4 bases and J dropped 4 bases, with 7 bases sitting between them. Germline V gene lookup returns CDR1 SQVTM and CDR2 ANQGSEA. The CDR3 coding sequence is TGCAGCGTTGTGGGGGGCTATGGCTACACCTTC. It yields the protein CSVVGGYGYTF.

The chain has TRBV2 and TRBJ2-5; TRBD2 might be the D (5 bases). Germline values: CDR1 SNHLY, CDR2 FYNNEI. This CDR3 contains 13 residues. V gave up 5 bases and J gave up 5 bases, with 12 bases separating them. The CDR3 sequence: CASSPEDWETQYF. CDR3 in DNA: TGTGCCAGCAGTCCGGAGGACTGGGAGACCCAGTACTTC.

The rearrangement joins TRBV19 to TRBJ1-5; TRBD1 is a possible D gene (6 bases). Germline assignment: CDR1 LNHDA and CDR2 SQIVND (reference sequence). This CDR3 spans 13 amino acids. V was trimmed by 6 bases and J by 6 bases, leaving 12 bases between them. The CDR3 spells CASRPGGLQPQHF. The CDR3 DNA follows: TGTGCCAGTAGACCTGGGGGGCTTCAGCCCCAGCATTTT.

The rearrangement joins TRBV2 to TRBJ1-5, with D perhaps TRBD1 (5 bases). V was clipped by 4 bases and J by 7 bases, with 11 bases between them. Germline V lookup: CDR1 SNHLY, CDR2 FYNNEI. This CDR3 has 13 amino acids. CDR3 nucleotide sequence: TGTGCCAGCAGTGTTGAGGGACGCCAGCCCCAGCATTTT. Protein: CASSVEGRQPQHF.

The gene calls are TRBV5-4 and TRBJ2-7; 11 bases fit TRBD2. Germline CDR1 is SGHNT and CDR2 is YYREEE (reference sequence). The CDR3 covers 18 residues. With V trimmed by 6 bases and J by 3 bases, 17 bases remained unmatched. The CDR3 DNA is TGTGCCAGCACCTCGGACAGGATAAATAGCGGGAGGGGCTACGAGCAGTACTTC. Encoded protein: CASTSDRINSGRGYEQYF.

This chain connects TRBV7-2 to TRBJ2-5; 15 nucleotides line up with TRBD2. The CDR3 covers 18 residues. Germline V gene lookup returns CDR1 SGHTA and CDR2 FQGNSA. The V and J ends lost 6 bases and 5 bases, in that order; junction bases with no gene match: 13. CDR3 nucleotide sequence: TGTGCCAGCAGTCCCACCGGACTAGCGGGGGGGCCGATCGAGACCCAGTACTTC. It translates to CASSPTGLAGGPIETQYF.

The chain carries TRBV21-1 and TRBJ1-4; TRBD1, the D gene given by the table, was not confirmed from the DNA. TRBV21-1 is noted as a pseudogene. The CDR3 covers 17 residues. The CDR3 DNA reads TGTGCCAGCAGCATGTGGACAGTCCTCCCTGGGATGGAAAAACTGTTTTTT. Translating gives CASSMWTVLPGMEKLFF.

The V call is TRBV6-4, the J call TRBJ2-5, with 7 bases lining up with TRBD2. V shed 5 bases and J 5 bases; nucleotides not matched to a gene: 5. The length of the CDR3 is 13 residues. Germline CDR1 reads MRHNA; CDR2 reads SNTAGT. CDR3 residues: CASSQTSRETQYF. DNA for the CDR3: TGTGCCAGCAGTCAGACTAGCCGGGAGACCCAGTACTTC.

The V and J genes are TRBV27 and TRBJ2-1; 9 nucleotides align to TRBD2. The CDR3 loop spans 14 amino acids. CDR1 MNHEY and CDR2 SMNVEV come from the germline V gene (reference sequence). The J segment lost 7 bases and the V segment lost 4 bases, leaving 5 bases of the junction unmatched. The CDR3 spells CASSSLAGFNEQFF. As DNA, the CDR3 is TGTGCCAGCAGTTCCCTAGCGGGGTTTAATGAGCAGTTCTTC.

CDR3 nucleotide sequence: TGCGCCAGCAGTCAATCGGAGCTTGGAGGAGATACGCAGTATTTT. Protein product: CASSQSELGGDTQYF. This chain links TRBV23-1 with TRBJ2-3; tentative D call: TRBD2 (5 bases). TRBV23-1 is marked as an open reading frame, function uncertain. V was pared by 0 bases and J by 5 bases, with 12 bases between. This CDR3 spans 15 amino acids.

CDR3 bases: TGTGCCAGCAGCTTATTTCCTAGCGGGGGAGAGGAGCTGTTTTTT. Its protein product is CASSLFPSGGEELFF. The V call is TRBV7-6, the J call TRBJ2-2; 10 bases agree with TRBD2. J gave up 10 bases and V 2 bases, and 7 bases lay outside the gene matches. Germline CDR1 is SGHVS and CDR2 is FNYEAQ. This CDR3 spans 15 amino acids.

The chain joins TRBV25-1 to TRBJ1-3, with D unresolved. The germline gives CDR1 MGHDK, CDR2 SYGVNS. Between the trimmed V and J ends, which lost 4 bases and 4 bases, there was a span of 8 bases. The CDR3 sequence is 13 residues long. The CDR3 DNA reads as TGTGCCAGCAGTGTGCCCTCCGGAAACACCATATATTTT. Residues: CASSVPSGNTIYF.

This sequence joins TRBV5-1 and TRBJ1-2; no clear D. Trimming removed 1 base from V and 1 base from J, with 8 bases in between. CDR1 is SGHRS and CDR2 is YFSETQ in the germline V gene. The CDR3 length is 14 residues. CDR3 sequence reads: CASSLSPVNYGYTF. The CDR3 DNA follows: TGCGCCAGCAGCTTGTCTCCTGTTAACTATGGCTACACCTTC.

The rearrangement uses TRBV10-2 and TRBJ1-1, with D tentatively TRBD1 (6 bases). Looked up from germline, CDR1 is WSHSY and CDR2 is SAAADI. The CDR3 runs 14 residues. Trimming stripped 4 bases from V and 4 bases from J, with 13 bases between. CDR3 sequence: CASSVWGQGTEAFF. For the CDR3, the DNA is TGCGCCAGCAGTGTATGGGGGCAGGGCACTGAAGCTTTCTTT.

The chain joins TRBV12-5 to TRBJ1-3, with D tentatively TRBD1 (6 bases). The CDR3 has 15 residues. V lost 6 bases to trimming and J lost 3 bases, with 15 bases between them. Germline-derived CDR1 and CDR2 are LGHNT and FRNRAP. The CDR3 coding sequence is TGTGCTAGTGGCTCCTACCAGGGGTATGGAAACACCATATATTTT. It encodes CASGSYQGYGNTIYF.

V usage is TRBV10-3 and J usage is TRBJ2-7; TRBD1 or TRBD2 may be the D gene (5 bases each). Between the trimmed V and J ends, which lost 5 bases and 6 bases, there was a span of 17 bases. Germline CDR1 and CDR2: ENHRY and SYGVKD. This CDR3 comprises 14 residues. The CDR3 loop is CAISRTGTTSEQYF. The DNA of the CDR3 is TGTGCCATCAGTCGGACCGGGACGACCTCCGAGCAGTACTTC.

For the CDR3, the DNA is TGTGCCAGCAGCTTAGACACGGGCCGCTATGGCTACACCTTC. Translated, it gives CASSLDTGRYGYTF. This chain uses TRBV7-2 with TRBJ1-2; D gene unclear. The CDR3 contains 14 residues. Germline lookup yields CDR1 SGHTA and CDR2 FQGNSA. Trimming shortened V by 1 base and J by 4 bases, and 10 bases separated the two germline ends. Full variable domain (outside the CDR3, taken from reference TRBV7-2 and TRBJ1-2): GAGVSQSPSNKVTEKGKDVELRCDPISGHTALYWYRQSLGQGLEFLIYFQGNSAPDKSGLPSDRFSAERTGGSVSTLTIQRTQQEDSAVYLCASSLDTGRYGYTFGSGTRLTVV.

The genes are TRBV3-1 (or the pseudogene TRBV3-2) and TRBJ1-5; D remains unclear. Germline V lookup: CDR1 LGHDT, CDR2 YNNKEL (reference sequence). CDR3 length: 14 amino acids. V gave up 1 base and J gave up 3 bases, with 7 bases separating them. The CDR3: CASSQAGNNQPQHF. The CDR3 coding sequence is TGTGCCAGCAGCCAAGCTGGGAACAATCAGCCCCAGCATTTT.

The gene calls are TRBV4-2 and TRBJ2-3; possible D gene TRBD2, 5 bases. Germline-derived CDR1 and CDR2 are LGHNA and YNFKEQ. The CDR3 is made up of 14 amino acids. With 2 bases removed from V and 3 bases from J, the gap between germline ends came to 9 bases. The CDR3 sequence: CASSQSTGTDTQYF. Written as DNA, the CDR3 is TGTGCCAGCAGCCAATCGACGGGAACAGATACGCAGTATTTT.

This clone has a single count. This chain connects TRBV19 to TRBJ1-4; D is uncertain. Germline CDR1 reads LNHDA; CDR2 reads SQIVND (reference sequence). This CDR3 region has 15 residues. Trimming left V 5 bases short and J 2 bases short, with 12 bases between. The CDR3 sequence: CASSPEGRTNEKLFF. CDR3 nucleotide sequence: TGTGCCAGTAGTCCCGAAGGGCGCACTAATGAAAAACTGTTTTTT.